The clone carrying this TCR beta chain was recorded a few times. Antigen unknown. Using quantitative 5'-RACE with molecular barcodes, the authors made TCR beta libraries. From the 5' RACE reads, TCRdb called clonotypes with MiXCR, one entry per CDR3 protein. The sample consists of hundreds of thousands of distinct CDR3 sequences, roughly a quarter of them appearing once. This entry is derived from a study of CD8 T cells in ankylosing spondylitis. Findings and limits, study-wide: Reports say disease-linked clones showed up significantly more in matched ankylosing spondylitis synovial fluid. Seemingly characteristic of ankylosing spondylitis blood was a TCR beta motif consisting of several highly homologous variants. Clones that were linked to disease were CD8+ and were relatively rare in peripheral blood.

V was trimmed by 4 bases and J by 2 bases, leaving 10 bases between them. The CDR3 is 13 amino acids. The germline gives CDR1 DFQATT, CDR2 SNEGSKA (reference sequence). Sequenced material: blood, either unsorted or a sorted T cell fraction (not recorded which). The chain couples TRBV20-1 to TRBJ2-3, with D uncertain. The TCR sequence derives from a male donor with ankylosing spondylitis. The CDR3 nucleotides read TGCAGTGCTAACCGACTCTCCACAGATACGCAGTATTTT. Translated: CSANRLSTDTQYF.